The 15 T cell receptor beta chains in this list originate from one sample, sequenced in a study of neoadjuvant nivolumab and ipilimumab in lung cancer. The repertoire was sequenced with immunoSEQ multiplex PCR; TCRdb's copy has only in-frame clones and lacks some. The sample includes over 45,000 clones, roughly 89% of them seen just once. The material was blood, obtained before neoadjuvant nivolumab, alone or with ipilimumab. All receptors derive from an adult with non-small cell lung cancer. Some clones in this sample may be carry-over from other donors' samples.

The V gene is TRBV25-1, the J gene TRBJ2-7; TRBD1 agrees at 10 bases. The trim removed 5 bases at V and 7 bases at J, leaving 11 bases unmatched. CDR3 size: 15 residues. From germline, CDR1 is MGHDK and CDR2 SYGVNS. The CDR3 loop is CASSSGTGEIGEQYF. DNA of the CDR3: TGTGCCAGCAGTTCCGGGACAGGGGAGATCGGGGAGCAGTACTTC.

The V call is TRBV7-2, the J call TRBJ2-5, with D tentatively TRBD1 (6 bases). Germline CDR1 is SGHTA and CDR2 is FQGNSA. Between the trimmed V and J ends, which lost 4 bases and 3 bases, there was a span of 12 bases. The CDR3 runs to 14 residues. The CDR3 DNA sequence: TGTGCCAGCAGCTCGTCGAGGGGGAAAGAGACCCAGTACTTC. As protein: CASSSSRGKETQYF.

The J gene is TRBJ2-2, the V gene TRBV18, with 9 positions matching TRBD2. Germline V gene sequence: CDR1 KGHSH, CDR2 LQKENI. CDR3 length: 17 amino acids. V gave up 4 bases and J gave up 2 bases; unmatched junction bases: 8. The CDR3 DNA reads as TGTGCCAGCTCACTCGCGACTAGCGGAGCCAACACCGGGGAGCTGTTTTTT. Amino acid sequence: CASSLATSGANTGELFF. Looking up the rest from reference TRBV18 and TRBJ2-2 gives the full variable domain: NAGVMQNPRHLVRRRGQEARLRCSPMKGHSHVYWYRQLPEEGLKFMVYLQKENIIDESGMPKERFSAEFPKEGPSILRIQQVVRGDSAAYFCASSLATSGANTGELFFGEGSRLTVL.

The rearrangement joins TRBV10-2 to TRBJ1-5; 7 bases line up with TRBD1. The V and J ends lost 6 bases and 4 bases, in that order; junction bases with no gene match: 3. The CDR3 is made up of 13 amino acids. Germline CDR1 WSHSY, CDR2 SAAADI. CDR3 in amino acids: CASRGTENQPQHF. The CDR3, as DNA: TGCGCCAGCAGGGGGACAGAGAATCAGCCCCAGCATTTT.

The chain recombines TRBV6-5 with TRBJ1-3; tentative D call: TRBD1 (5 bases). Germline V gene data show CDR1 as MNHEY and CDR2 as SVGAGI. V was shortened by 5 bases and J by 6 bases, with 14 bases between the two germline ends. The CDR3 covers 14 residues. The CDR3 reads CASSAGTYENTIYF. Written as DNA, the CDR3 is TGTGCCAGCAGTGCCGGGACTTACGAAAACACCATATATTTT.

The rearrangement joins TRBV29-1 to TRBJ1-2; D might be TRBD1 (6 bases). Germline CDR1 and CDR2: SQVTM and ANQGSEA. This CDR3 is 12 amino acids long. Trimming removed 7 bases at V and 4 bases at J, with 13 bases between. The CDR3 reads CSADDRSYGYTF. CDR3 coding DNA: TGCAGCGCCGATGACAGGTCCTATGGCTACACCTTC.

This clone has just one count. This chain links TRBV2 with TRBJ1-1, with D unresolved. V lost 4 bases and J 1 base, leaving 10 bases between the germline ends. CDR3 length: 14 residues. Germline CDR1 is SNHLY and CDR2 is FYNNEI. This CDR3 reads CASSGYSSNTEAFF. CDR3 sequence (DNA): TGTGCCAGCAGTGGTTACAGCTCGAACACTGAAGCTTTCTTT.

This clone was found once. CDR3 in amino acids: CASSYAGDYGYTF. DNA of the CDR3: TGTGCCAGCAGTTACGCGGGAGACTATGGCTACACCTTC. The chain uses TRBV6-6 and TRBJ1-2, with D unclear. With 2 bases removed from V and 3 bases from J, the gap between germline ends came to 7 bases. Germline CDR1 MNHNY, CDR2 SVGAGI (reference sequence). This CDR3 spans 13 amino acids.

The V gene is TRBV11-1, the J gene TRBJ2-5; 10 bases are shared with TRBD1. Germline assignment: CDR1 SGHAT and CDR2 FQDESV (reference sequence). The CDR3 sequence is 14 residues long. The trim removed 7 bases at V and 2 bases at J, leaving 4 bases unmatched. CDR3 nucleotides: TGTGCCAGCACCCGACAGGGGGCTCAAGAGACCCAGTACTTC. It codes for CASTRQGAQETQYF.

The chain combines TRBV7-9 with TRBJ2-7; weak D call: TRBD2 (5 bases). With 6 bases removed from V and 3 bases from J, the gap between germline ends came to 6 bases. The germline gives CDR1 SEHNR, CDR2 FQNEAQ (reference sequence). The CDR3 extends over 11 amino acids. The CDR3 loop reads CASSRGYEQYF. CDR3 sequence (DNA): TGTGCCAGCAGTCGGGGCTACGAGCAGTACTTC.

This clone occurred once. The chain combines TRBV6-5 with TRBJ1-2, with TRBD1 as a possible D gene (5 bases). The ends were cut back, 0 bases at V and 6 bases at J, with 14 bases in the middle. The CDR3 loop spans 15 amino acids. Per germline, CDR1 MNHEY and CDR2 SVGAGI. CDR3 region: CASSYSSAGKNGYTF. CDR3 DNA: TGTGCCAGCAGTTACTCATCGGCAGGGAAGAATGGCTACACCTTC.

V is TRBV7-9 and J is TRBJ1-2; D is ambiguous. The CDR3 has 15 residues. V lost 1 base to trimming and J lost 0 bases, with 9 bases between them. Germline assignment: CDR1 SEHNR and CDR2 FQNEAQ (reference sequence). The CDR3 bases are TGTGCCAGCAGCTTAGTCGGCAGAACTAACTATGGCTACACCTTC. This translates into CASSLVGRTNYGYTF.

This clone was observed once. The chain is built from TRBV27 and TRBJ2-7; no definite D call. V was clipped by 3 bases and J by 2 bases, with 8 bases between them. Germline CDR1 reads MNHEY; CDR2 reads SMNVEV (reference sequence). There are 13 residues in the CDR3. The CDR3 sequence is CASSLLGAYEQYF. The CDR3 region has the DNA TGTGCCAGCAGTTTGTTGGGTGCCTACGAGCAGTACTTC.

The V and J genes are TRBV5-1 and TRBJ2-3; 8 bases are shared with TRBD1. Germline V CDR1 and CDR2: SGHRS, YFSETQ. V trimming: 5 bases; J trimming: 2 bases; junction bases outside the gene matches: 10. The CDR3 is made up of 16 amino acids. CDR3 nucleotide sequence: TGCGCCAGCAGAGACCGACAGGGGCCAATCACAGATACGCAGTATTTT. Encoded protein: CASRDRQGPITDTQYF.

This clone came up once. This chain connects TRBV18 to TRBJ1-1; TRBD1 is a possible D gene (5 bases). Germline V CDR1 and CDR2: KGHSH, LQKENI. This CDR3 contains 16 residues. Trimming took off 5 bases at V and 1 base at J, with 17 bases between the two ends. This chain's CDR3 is CASSSGTPQGNTEAFF. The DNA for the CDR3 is TGTGCCAGCTCATCGGGGACTCCTCAAGGGAACACTGAAGCTTTCTTT.